The clone carrying this T cell receptor beta chain has more than one count but fewer than ten. Its matching antigen is unknown. The sample is drawn from a study of vaccination and CD4 T cells after COVID-19. Study summary: Overlapping peptides covering the spike proteins of SARS-CoV-2, HCoV-NL63, HCoV-OC43 and HCoV-229E were added to stimulate cells.

The assay that was used to sequence DNA from cultured CD4+ T cells was the Oncomine TCR Beta short-read assay. A single record per CDR3 protein comes from TCRdb applying MiXCR to the PCR reads. This sample yields approximately 9,300 distinct CDR3 sequences, of which 20% to 30% are seen a single time; about a quarter belongs to the top ten. Treatment in this sample: roughly 11-day PBMC culture with coronavirus spike peptide pools or control peptides (ViraFEST assay). After expanding antigen-specific T cells with peptide pools, ViraFEST sequenced their TCRs. The V end lost 3 bases, the J end lost 6 bases, and 9 bases lay between the germline ends. Germline V gives CDR1 MNHEY, CDR2 SVGAGI. This CDR3 region has 13 residues.

The sample consisted of CD4+ T cells from blood, cultured in vitro, taken before SARS-CoV-2 vaccination. This TCR was recovered from a human donor who received a COVID-19 vaccine. This chain links TRBV6-5 with TRBJ2-1; either TRBD1 or TRBD2 may supply D (5 bases each). The CDR3 bases are TGTGCCAGCAGTTATCCGGGGACCAATGAGCAGTTCTTC. Residues: CASSYPGTNEQFF.